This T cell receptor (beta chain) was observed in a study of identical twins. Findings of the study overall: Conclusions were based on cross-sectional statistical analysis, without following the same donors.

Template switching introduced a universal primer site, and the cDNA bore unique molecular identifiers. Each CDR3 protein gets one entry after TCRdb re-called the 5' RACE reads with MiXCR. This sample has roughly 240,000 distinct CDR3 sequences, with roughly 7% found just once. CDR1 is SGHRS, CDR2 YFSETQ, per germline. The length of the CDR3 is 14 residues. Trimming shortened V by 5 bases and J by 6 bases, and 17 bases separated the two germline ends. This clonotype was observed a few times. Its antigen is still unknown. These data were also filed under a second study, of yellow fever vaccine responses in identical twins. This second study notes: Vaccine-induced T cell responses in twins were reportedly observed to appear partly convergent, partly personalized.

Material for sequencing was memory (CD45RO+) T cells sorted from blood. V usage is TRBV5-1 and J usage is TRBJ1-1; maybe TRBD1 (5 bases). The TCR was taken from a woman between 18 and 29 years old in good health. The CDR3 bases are TGCGCCAGCAGTCCCCGTGGGACCCTATCTGAAGCTTTCTTT. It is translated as CASSPRGTLSEAFF. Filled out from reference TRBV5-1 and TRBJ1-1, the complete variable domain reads KAGVTQTPRYLIKTRGQQVTLSCSPISGHRSVSWYQQTPGQGLQFLFEYFSETQRNKGNFPGRFSGRQFSNSRSEMNVSTLELGDSALYLCASSPRGTLSEAFFGQGTRLTVV.